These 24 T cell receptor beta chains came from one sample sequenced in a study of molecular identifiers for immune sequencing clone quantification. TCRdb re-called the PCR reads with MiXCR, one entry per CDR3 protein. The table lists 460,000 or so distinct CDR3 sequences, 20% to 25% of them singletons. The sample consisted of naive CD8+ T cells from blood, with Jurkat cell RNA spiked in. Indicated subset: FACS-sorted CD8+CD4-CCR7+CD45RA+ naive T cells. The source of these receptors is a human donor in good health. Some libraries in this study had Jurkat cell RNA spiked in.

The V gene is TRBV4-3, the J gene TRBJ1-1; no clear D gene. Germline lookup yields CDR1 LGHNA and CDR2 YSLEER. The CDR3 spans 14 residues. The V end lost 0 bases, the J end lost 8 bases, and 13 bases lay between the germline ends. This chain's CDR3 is CASSQDFRSAEAFF. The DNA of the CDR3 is TGCGCCAGCAGCCAAGATTTTCGATCGGCGGAAGCTTTCTTT.

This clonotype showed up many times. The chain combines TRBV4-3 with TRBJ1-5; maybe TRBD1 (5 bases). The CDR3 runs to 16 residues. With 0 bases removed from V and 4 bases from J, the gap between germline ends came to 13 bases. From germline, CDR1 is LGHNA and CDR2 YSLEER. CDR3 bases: TGCGCCAGCAGCCAAGATCGAGAGGGGTTTAATCAGCCCCAGCATTTT. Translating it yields CASSQDREGFNQPQHF.

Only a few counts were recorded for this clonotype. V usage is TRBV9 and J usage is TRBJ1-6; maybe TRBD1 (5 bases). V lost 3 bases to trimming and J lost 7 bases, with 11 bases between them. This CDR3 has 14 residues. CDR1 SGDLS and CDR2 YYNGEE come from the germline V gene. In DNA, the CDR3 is TGTGCCAGCAGCGAGGGTGGGGGAAATTCACCCCTCCACTTT. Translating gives CASSEGGGNSPLHF.

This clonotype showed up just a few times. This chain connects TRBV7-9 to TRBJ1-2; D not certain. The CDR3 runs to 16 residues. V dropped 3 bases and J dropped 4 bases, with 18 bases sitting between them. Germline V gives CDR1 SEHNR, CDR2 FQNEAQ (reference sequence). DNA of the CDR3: TGTGCCAGCAGCTTGAGAGGAGACGACCCGATCTATGGCTACACCTTC. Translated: CASSLRGDDPIYGYTF.

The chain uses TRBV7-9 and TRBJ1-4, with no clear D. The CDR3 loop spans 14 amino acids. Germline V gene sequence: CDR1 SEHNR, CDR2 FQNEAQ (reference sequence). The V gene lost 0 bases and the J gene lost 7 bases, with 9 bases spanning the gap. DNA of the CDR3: TGTGCCAGCAGCTTAGCGTGGATGGGTGAAAAACTGTTTTTT. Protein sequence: CASSLAWMGEKLFF.

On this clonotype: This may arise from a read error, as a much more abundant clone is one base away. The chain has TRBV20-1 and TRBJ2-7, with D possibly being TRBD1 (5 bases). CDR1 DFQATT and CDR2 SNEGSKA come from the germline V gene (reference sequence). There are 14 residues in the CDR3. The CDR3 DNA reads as TGCGGTGCTAGAGAACTGATAGGGGACTACGAGCAGTACTTC. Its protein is CGARELIGDYEQYF.

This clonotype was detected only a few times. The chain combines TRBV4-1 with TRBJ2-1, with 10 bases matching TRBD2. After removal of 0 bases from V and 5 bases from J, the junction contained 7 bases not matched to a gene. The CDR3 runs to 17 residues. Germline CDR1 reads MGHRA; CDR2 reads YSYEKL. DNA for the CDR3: TGCGCCAGCAGCCAAGATTCTATTCTAGCGGGGGACAATGAGCAGTTCTTC. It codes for CASSQDSILAGDNEQFF.

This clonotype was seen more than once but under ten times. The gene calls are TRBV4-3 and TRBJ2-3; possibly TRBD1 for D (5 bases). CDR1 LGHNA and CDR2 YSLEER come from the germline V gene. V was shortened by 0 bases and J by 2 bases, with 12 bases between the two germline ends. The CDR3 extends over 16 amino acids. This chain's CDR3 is CASSQDLAGLTDTQYF. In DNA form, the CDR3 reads TGCGCCAGCAGCCAAGATCTGGCAGGGCTCACAGATACGCAGTATTTT.

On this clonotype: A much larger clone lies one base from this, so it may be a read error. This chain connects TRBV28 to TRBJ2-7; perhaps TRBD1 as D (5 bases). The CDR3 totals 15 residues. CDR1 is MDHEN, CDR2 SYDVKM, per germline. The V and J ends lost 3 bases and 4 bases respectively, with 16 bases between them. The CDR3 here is CASSLYGREWYEQYF. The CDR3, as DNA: TGTGCCAGCAGTTTGTACGGCAGGGAATGGTACGAGCAGTACTTC.

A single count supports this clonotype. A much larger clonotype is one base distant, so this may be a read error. CDR3 sequence (DNA): TGTGCCAGCAGGTGGGACAGCTCCTACGAGCAGTTCTTC. Protein sequence: CASRWDSSYEQFF. The chain links TRBV28 to TRBJ2-1; 7 bases agree with TRBD1. The V gene's germline CDR1 is MDHEN and CDR2 SYDVKM. The CDR3 sequence is 13 residues long. The V and J ends lost 6 bases and 10 bases, in that order; junction bases with no gene match: 9.

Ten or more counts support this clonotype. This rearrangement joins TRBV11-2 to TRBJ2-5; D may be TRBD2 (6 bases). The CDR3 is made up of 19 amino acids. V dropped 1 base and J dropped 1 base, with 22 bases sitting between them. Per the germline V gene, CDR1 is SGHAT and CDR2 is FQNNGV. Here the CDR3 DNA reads TGTGCCAGCAGCTTAGCGCTCGGTGTCGGGGGATCACGCCAAGAGACCCAGTACTTC. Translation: CASSLALGVGGSRQETQYF.

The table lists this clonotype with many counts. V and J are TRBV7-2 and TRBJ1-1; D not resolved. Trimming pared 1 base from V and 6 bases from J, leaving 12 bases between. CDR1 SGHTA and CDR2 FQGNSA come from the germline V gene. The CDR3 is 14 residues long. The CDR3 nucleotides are TGTGCCAGCAGCTTAGTAGGGTTGGCCTCTGAAGCTTTCTTT. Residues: CASSLVGLASEAFF.

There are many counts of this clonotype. CDR3 bases: TGTGCCAGCAGTGAAGCGCCGGGAAAGTCCGGCTACGAGCAGTACTTC. It is translated as CASSEAPGKSGYEQYF. This rearrangement joins TRBV6-1 to TRBJ2-7; D is perhaps TRBD2 (5 bases). Per germline, CDR1 MNHNS and CDR2 SASEGT. Deletions cut 0 bases from V and 3 bases from J, with 15 bases between. This CDR3 spans 16 amino acids.

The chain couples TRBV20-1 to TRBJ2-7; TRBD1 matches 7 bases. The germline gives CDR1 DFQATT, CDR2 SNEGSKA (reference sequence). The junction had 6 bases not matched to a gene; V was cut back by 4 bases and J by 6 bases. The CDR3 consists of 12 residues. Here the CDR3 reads CSATGTATEQYF. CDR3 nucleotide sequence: TGCAGTGCTACCGGGACAGCAACCGAGCAGTACTTC.

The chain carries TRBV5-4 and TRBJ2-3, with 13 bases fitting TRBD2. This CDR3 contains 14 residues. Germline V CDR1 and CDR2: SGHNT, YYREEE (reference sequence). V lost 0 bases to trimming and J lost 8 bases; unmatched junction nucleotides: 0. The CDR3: CASSLGTSGGTQYF. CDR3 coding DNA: TGTGCCAGCAGCTTGGGGACTAGCGGGGGTACGCAGTATTTT.

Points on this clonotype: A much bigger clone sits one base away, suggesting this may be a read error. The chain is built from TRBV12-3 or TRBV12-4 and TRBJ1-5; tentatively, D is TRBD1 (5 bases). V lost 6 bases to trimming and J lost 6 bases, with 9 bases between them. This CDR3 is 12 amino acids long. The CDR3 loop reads CASSRGIQPQHF. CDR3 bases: TGTGCCAGCAGCCGGGGCATTCAGCCCCAGCATTTT.

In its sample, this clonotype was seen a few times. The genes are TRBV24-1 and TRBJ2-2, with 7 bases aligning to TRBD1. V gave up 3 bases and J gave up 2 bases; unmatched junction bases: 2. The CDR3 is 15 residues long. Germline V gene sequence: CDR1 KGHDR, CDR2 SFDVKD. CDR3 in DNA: TGTGCCACCAGTGATCAGGGGGAAAACACCGGGGAGCTGTTTTTT. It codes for CATSDQGENTGELFF.

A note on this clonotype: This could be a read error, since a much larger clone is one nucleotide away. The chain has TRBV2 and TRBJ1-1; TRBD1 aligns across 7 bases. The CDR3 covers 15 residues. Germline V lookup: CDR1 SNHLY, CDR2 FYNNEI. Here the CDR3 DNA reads TGTGCCAGCAGATCGGGACAGCCCTTGAACACTGGAGCTTTCTTT. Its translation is CASRSGQPLNTGAFF.

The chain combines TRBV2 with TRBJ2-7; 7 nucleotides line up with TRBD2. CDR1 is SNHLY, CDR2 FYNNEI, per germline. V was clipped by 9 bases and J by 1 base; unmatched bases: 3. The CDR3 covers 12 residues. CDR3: CASRGESYEQYF. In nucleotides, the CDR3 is TGTGCCAGTCGGGGGGAGTCCTACGAGCAGTACTTC. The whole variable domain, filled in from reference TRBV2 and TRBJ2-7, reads EPEVTQTPSHQVTQMGQEVILRCVPISNHLYFYWYRQILGQKVEFLVSFYNNEISEKSEIFDDQFSVERPDGSNFTLKIRSTKLEDSAMYFCASRGESYEQYFGPGTRLTVT.

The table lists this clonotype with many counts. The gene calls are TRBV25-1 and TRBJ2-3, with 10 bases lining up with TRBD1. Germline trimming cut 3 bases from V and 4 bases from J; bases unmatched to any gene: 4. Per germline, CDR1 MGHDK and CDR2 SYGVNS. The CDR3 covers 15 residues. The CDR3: CASSEDRGWSDTQYF. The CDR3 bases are TGTGCCAGCAGTGAGGACAGGGGGTGGTCAGATACGCAGTATTTT.

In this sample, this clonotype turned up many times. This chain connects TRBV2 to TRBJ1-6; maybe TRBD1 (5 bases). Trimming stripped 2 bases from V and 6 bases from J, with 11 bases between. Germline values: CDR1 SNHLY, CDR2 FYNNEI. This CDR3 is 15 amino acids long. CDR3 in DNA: TGTGCCAGCAGTGAACGGGGGTCCAGTAATTCACCCCTCCACTTT. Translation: CASSERGSSNSPLHF.

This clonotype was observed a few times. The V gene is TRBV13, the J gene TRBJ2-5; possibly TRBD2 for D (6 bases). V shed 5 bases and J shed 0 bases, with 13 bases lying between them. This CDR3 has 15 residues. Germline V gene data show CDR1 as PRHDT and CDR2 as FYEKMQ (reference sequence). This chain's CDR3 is CASSITGLDQETQYF. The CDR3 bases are TGTGCCAGCAGCATAACGGGACTCGACCAAGAGACCCAGTACTTC.

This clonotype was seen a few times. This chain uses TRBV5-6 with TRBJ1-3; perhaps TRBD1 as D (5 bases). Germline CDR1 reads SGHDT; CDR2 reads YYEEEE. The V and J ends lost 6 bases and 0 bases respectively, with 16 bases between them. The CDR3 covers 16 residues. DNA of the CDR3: TGTGCCAGCACCAATGGGGGGGGAAGCTCTGGAAACACCATATATTTT. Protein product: CASTNGGGSSGNTIYF.

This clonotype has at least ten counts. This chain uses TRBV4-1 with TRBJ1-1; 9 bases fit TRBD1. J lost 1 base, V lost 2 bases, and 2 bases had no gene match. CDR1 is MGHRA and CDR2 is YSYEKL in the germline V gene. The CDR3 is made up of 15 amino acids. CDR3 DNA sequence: TGCGCCAGCAGCCAACGGACAGGGGAGAACACTGAAGCTTTCTTT. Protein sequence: CASSQRTGENTEAFF.